The clone carrying this T cell receptor beta chain was picked up a small number of times. Its antigen is unknown. This entry is derived from a study of T-cell memory formation after mild COVID-19. Study at large: Largely donor-specific TCR clusters were found. Study results and limitations: Memory cells collected pre-infection included some clones that later responded, suggesting cross-reactive memory joined. The CD4+ clones that contracted clustered mainly within CM and EM, and the CD8+ clones concentrated in EMRA.

5'RACE, which relied on constant-segment primers, yielded TCR alpha and TCR beta cDNA libraries carrying sample barcodes and UMIs. One entry per CDR3 protein, called by TCRdb with MiXCR from the 5' RACE reads. The table includes 550,000 to 600,000 distinct CDR3 sequences, 15% to 20% detected once. The V and J ends lost 2 bases and 5 bases respectively, with 11 bases between them. The CDR3 consists of 14 residues. Germline loops: CDR1 SGDLS, CDR2 YYNGEE. The chain has TRBV9 and TRBJ2-1; D gene ambiguous. Sequences were obtained from PBMCs or a T cell subset sorted from them (not recorded which). This receptor was obtained from an adult woman who had mild COVID-19 (a few samples of this study predate the infection). Cell type and time point are not known. CDR3 amino acids: CASSVDGDDNEQFF. CDR3 DNA: TGTGCCAGCAGCGTGGACGGAGACGACAATGAGCAGTTCTTC.